Presented here are 14 T cell receptor beta chains from one specimen sequenced in a study of cytomegalovirus exposure and HLA in healthy donors. 60 Vbeta and 13 Jbeta primers were used in PCR. Sequenced by immunoSEQ multiplex PCR; TCRdb stores in-frame clones only, minus some. The sample records more than 90,000 clones, around 74% being singletons. The specimen sequenced was PBMCs. These TCRs come from a man in his forties in good health and CMV-seropositive.

This clone has more than one count but fewer than ten. The chain uses TRBV14 and TRBJ1-1; D may be TRBD1 (6 bases). From germline, CDR1 is SGHDN and CDR2 FVKESK. Trimming removed 3 bases at V and 3 bases at J, with 11 bases between. This CDR3 is 14 amino acids long. The DNA for the CDR3 is TGTGCCAGCAGCCAGGGGGCTGGGTACACTGAAGCTTTCTTT. Translated: CASSQGAGYTEAFF.

This chain uses TRBV11-2 with TRBJ1-2; D is perhaps TRBD1 (6 bases). The CDR3 extends over 13 amino acids. Germline CDR1 SGHAT, CDR2 FQNNGV. Deletions cut 5 bases from V and 9 bases from J, with 16 bases between. In nucleotides, the CDR3 is TGTGCCAGCAGCCTAACAGGGTCTCTAAGCTACACCTTC. Amino acid sequence: CASSLTGSLSYTF. The full variable domain, rest sourced from reference TRBV11-2 and TRBJ1-2, is EAGVAQSPRYKIIEKRQSVAFWCNPISGHATLYWYQQILGQGPKLLIQFQNNGVVDDSQLPKDRFSAERLKGVDSTLKIQPAKLEDSAVYLCASSLTGSLSYTFGSGTRLTVV.

This clone appeared a few times. The chain uses TRBV10-3 and TRBJ1-1; tentatively, D is TRBD1 (5 bases). The CDR3 length is 12 residues. V gave up 6 bases and J gave up 7 bases, with 12 bases separating them. Germline assignment: CDR1 ENHRY and CDR2 SYGVKD. CDR3 loop: CAIRTAGIEAFF. CDR3 coding DNA: TGTGCCATCAGGACCGCAGGGATTGAAGCTTTCTTT.

CDR3 loop: CALGGRSDEQYF. CDR3 nucleotide sequence: TGTGCCTTGGGCGGGAGGTCCGACGAGCAGTACTTC. The chain carries TRBV28 and TRBJ2-7; TRBD2 agrees at 8 bases. V shed 11 bases and J 5 bases; nucleotides not matched to a gene: 8. Germline CDR1 is MDHEN and CDR2 is SYDVKM. The CDR3 consists of 12 residues.

This chain links TRBV19 with TRBJ2-1, with D perhaps matching TRBD2 (6 bases). Trimming shortened V by 9 bases and J by 9 bases, and 24 bases separated the two germline ends. Germline-derived CDR1 and CDR2 are LNHDA and SQIVND (reference sequence). The CDR3 is 15 residues long. The CDR3 loop reads CASASSGHSGREQFF. The DNA of the CDR3 is TGTGCCAGCGCCTCTTCTGGGCACAGCGGGCGTGAGCAGTTCTTC.

CDR3 protein: CASIGGLAGGNSYEQYF. The CDR3, as DNA: TGTGCCAGCATCGGAGGACTAGCGGGAGGTAACTCCTACGAGCAGTACTTC. This rearrangement joins TRBV28 to TRBJ2-5; 14 nucleotides align to TRBD2. The DNA end is a closer match to TRBJ2-7, so the J assignment may be wrong. The germline V gene has CDR1 MDHEN and CDR2 SYDVKM. This CDR3 spans 17 amino acids.

The chain combines TRBV28 with TRBJ1-2, with D possibly being TRBD1 (5 bases). CDR1 and CDR2 from the germline V gene are MDHEN and SYDVKM. V lost 5 bases and J lost 4, with 14 bases in between. The CDR3 loop spans 14 amino acids. CDR3 sequence: CASSPLDGGYGYTF. The CDR3 region has the DNA TGTGCCAGCAGTCCTCTCGACGGGGGCTATGGCTACACCTTC.

The CDR3 nucleotides are TGCGCCAGCAGCTTGTATGGGACAGGGCAAGAGACCCAGTACTTC. Its protein is CASSLYGTGQETQYF. The chain recombines TRBV5-1 with TRBJ2-5; 9 nucleotides line up with TRBD1. The V segment lost 1 base and the J segment 2 bases; nucleotides outside the gene matches: 3. Germline V gives CDR1 SGHRS, CDR2 YFSETQ. This CDR3 region has 15 residues.

The chain carries TRBV6-1 and TRBJ2-2; D might be TRBD2 (5 bases). This CDR3 has 16 amino acids. Looked up from germline, CDR1 is MNHNS and CDR2 is SASEGT. V lost 4 bases and J lost 0, with 12 bases in between. The CDR3 protein is CASSAWTGANTGELFF. The DNA for the CDR3 is TGTGCCAGCAGTGCTTGGACTGGAGCGAACACCGGGGAGCTGTTTTTT.

The chain recombines TRBV2 with TRBJ2-3; 9 bases align to TRBD2. Trimming removed 7 bases from V and 4 bases from J; junction bases left unmatched: 12. This CDR3 comprises 16 residues. Germline CDR1 reads SNHLY; CDR2 reads FYNNEI. The DNA of the CDR3 is TGTGCCAGCACCGACCAAGGGGGACTAGCCCCAGATACGCAGTATTTT. Translation gives CASTDQGGLAPDTQYF.

V is TRBV7-3 and J is TRBJ2-2, with 10 bases identical to TRBD2. From germline, CDR1 is SGHTA and CDR2 FQGTGA. The V and J ends lost 5 bases and 6 bases, in that order; junction bases with no gene match: 6. The CDR3 length is 15 residues. The CDR3 nucleotides are TGTGCCAGCAGCCGAGCGGGGGGGGTTTCCGGGGAGCTGTTTTTT. Its translation is CASSRAGGVSGELFF.

V gene TRBV9 combines with J gene TRBJ2-2, with 8 bases matching TRBD2. CDR1 SGDLS and CDR2 YYNGEE come from the germline V gene. V was pared by 6 bases and J by 4 bases, with 5 bases of the junction left unmatched. The CDR3 spans 14 residues. This chain's CDR3 is CASTLAGSTGELFF. The CDR3 nucleotides read TGTGCCAGCACTTTAGCGGGGAGCACCGGGGAGCTGTTTTTT.

The chain employs TRBV28 and TRBJ2-5; 9 bases fit TRBD1. The V gene's germline CDR1 is MDHEN and CDR2 SYDVKM. After removal of 2 bases from V and 5 bases from J, the junction contained 9 bases not matched to a gene. The CDR3 covers 16 residues. The CDR3 reads CASSLGPGQGDETQYF. CDR3 bases: TGTGCCAGCAGTTTAGGCCCGGGACAGGGTGATGAGACCCAGTACTTC. Based on the CDR3 plus reference TRBV28 and TRBJ2-5, the full variable domain is DVKVTQSSRYLVKRTGEKVFLECVQDMDHENMFWYRQDPGLGLRLIYFSYDVKMKEKGDIPEGYSVSREKKERFSLILESASTNQTSMYLCASSLGPGQGDETQYFGPGTRLLVL.

This clone was counted a few times. The CDR3, as DNA: TGCGCCAGCAGCCAATATGGACACGGCACCGGGGAGCTGTTTTTT. This sequence encodes CASSQYGHGTGELFF. The chain uses TRBV4-1 and TRBJ2-2, with D possibly being TRBD1 (5 bases). CDR1 is MGHRA, CDR2 YSYEKL, per germline. This CDR3 has 15 residues. Trimming left V 2 bases short and J 4 bases short, with 11 bases between.